This T cell receptor (beta chain) is drawn from a study of PD-L1 blockade in urothelial cancer. About the study: About 85% of the roughly 30 patients were males with bladder-origin urothelial cancer. The median number of T cells present in blood samples was around 150,000.

Spiking each PCR with synthetic TCR analog templates was performed. The protocol was immunoSEQ multiplex PCR, while the TCRdb copy is restricted to in-frame clones and leaves out a portion. The sample shows tens of thousands of clones, over 70% of them seen only once. In regard to this clone: Its cognate antigen is unknown.

Germline assignment: CDR1 SEHNR and CDR2 FQNEAQ (reference sequence). The CDR3 length is 13 residues. V was clipped by 3 bases and J by 5 bases; unmatched bases: 4. Findings and limits, study-wide: Durable-benefit patients expanded tumor-associated blood clones more at 3 weeks.

This TCR was recovered from a man between 50 and 59 years old with urothelial cancer. This sample comprised PBMCs, obtained around atezolizumab (anti-PD-L1) treatment. The rearrangement uses TRBV7-9 and TRBJ2-7, with 7 bases lining up with TRBD1. This CDR3 reads CASSFDRVNEQYF. The CDR3, as DNA: TGTGCCAGCAGCTTTGACAGGGTCAACGAGCAGTACTTC.